Shown below are 31 T cell receptor beta chains from a single sample sequenced in a study of patients and donors after allogeneic stem cell transplantation. TCRdb ran MiXCR on the RT-PCR reads and lists one entry per CDR3 protein. The repertoire holds 400,000 to 500,000 distinct CDR3 sequences, with around 15% as singletons. Sequencing input: blood, either unsorted or a sorted T cell fraction (not recorded which). These receptors were obtained from a human donor who was either an allogeneic HSCT recipient or a stem cell or donor lymphocyte infusion donor (not recorded which). It is not recorded whose cells these are; they may come from a transplant donor.

CDR3 DNA sequence: TGCAGTCCTTACGGAGGGGATGGCTACACCTTC. It encodes CSPYGGDGYTF. The rearrangement joins TRBV20-1 to TRBJ1-2, with TRBD1 as a possible D gene (5 bases). CDR3 length: 11 amino acids. The germline gives CDR1 DFQATT, CDR2 SNEGSKA (reference sequence). Trimming pared 8 bases from V and 6 bases from J, leaving 13 bases between.

This clonotype was counted ten times or more. The chain recombines TRBV5-1 with TRBJ1-3; TRBD1 aligns across 8 bases. Germline V gene data show CDR1 as SGHRS and CDR2 as YFSETQ. The length of the CDR3 is 20 residues. After removal of 5 bases from V and 0 bases from J, the junction contained 19 bases not matched to a gene. CDR3 sequence (DNA): TGCGCCAGCAGGCCCGGTGGGGACAGGCCTAACCTCAACTCTGGAAACACCATATATTTT. Translation: CASRPGGDRPNLNSGNTIYF.

The rearrangement joins TRBV20-1 to TRBJ1-1; D may be TRBD1 (6 bases). Between the trimmed V and J ends, which lost 5 bases and 4 bases, there was a span of 11 bases. The CDR3 has 12 amino acids. Germline V lookup: CDR1 DFQATT, CDR2 SNEGSKA (reference sequence). The CDR3 DNA reads as TGCAGTGCTGGTTCAGGGGTCACTGAAGCTTTCTTT. Translating it yields CSAGSGVTEAFF.

This clonotype was picked up a small number of times. The chain is built from TRBV7-9 and TRBJ2-3; 11 positions agree with TRBD2. This CDR3 is built from 16 residues. J lost 2 bases, V lost 3 bases, and 4 bases had no gene match. In germline, CDR1 is SEHNR, CDR2 FQNEAQ (reference sequence). The CDR3 here is CASSLGLADLTDTQYF. The CDR3 DNA reads TGTGCCAGCAGCTTGGGACTAGCGGATCTCACAGATACGCAGTATTTT.

This clonotype showed up just a few times. The chain joins TRBV5-1 to TRBJ2-4; D is unclear. V shed 4 bases and J shed 2 bases, with 13 bases lying between them. Per the germline V gene, CDR1 is SGHRS and CDR2 is YFSETQ. The length of the CDR3 is 15 residues. The CDR3 DNA reads as TGCGCCAGCAGCCGCGGCCCTGGGACCAAAAACATTCAGTACTTC. Translated: CASSRGPGTKNIQYF.

This clonotype occurred a few times. The rearrangement joins TRBV5-1 to TRBJ2-1; D is ambiguous. V was pared by 0 bases and J by 8 bases, with 15 bases between. This CDR3 comprises 15 residues. Germline V CDR1 and CDR2: SGHRS, YFSETQ. The CDR3 region is CASSLGGSVLYEQFF. The CDR3 DNA is TGCGCCAGCAGCTTGGGTGGCTCGGTACTTTATGAGCAGTTCTTC.

This clonotype was counted only a few times. The chain is built from TRBV27 and TRBJ2-7; D gene unclear. The CDR3 extends over 14 amino acids. Trimming took off 5 bases at V and 3 bases at J, with 14 bases between the two ends. CDR1 is MNHEY and CDR2 is SMNVEV in the germline V gene (reference sequence). The CDR3: CASSPLDSNYEQYF. In DNA, the CDR3 is TGTGCCAGCAGTCCCCTCGATTCAAACTACGAGCAGTACTTC.

This clonotype was seen repeatedly, ten times or more. This chain links TRBV4-2 with TRBJ2-2; TRBD2 matches at 8 bases. This CDR3 is built from 15 residues. Germline trimming cut 5 bases from V and 7 bases from J; bases unmatched to any gene: 9. CDR1 and CDR2 from the germline V gene are LGHNA and YNFKEQ. The CDR3 loop reads CASSDLGLGIGELFF. For the CDR3, the DNA is TGTGCCAGCAGCGATCTGGGACTAGGTATCGGGGAGCTGTTTTTT.

There are a few counts of this clonotype. This chain uses TRBV12-3 or TRBV12-4 with TRBJ2-7; D not certain. Trimming took 3 bases from V and 5 from J, leaving 5 bases between them. This CDR3 has 11 residues. CDR3 sequence (DNA): TGTGCCAGCAGTTTTTCGGACGAGCAGTACTTC. As protein: CASSFSDEQYF.

The rearrangement joins TRBV12-3 or TRBV12-4 to TRBJ1-1; D might be TRBD1 (5 bases). The CDR3 is 16 amino acids. V shed 2 bases and J shed 1 base, with 14 bases lying between them. CDR3: CASSLSRPRGNTEAFF. CDR3 sequence (DNA): TGTGCCAGCAGTTTATCCAGGCCGAGGGGGAACACTGAAGCTTTCTTT.

The chain employs TRBV2 and TRBJ1-2; no definite D call. Germline V gene data show CDR1 as SNHLY and CDR2 as FYNNEI. Trimming left V 5 bases short and J 4 bases short, with 8 bases between. The CDR3 extends over 12 amino acids. In DNA form, the CDR3 reads TGTGCCAGCAGTAGGGAGAGCTATGGCTACACCTTC. Translated: CASSRESYGYTF.

This clonotype has at least ten counts. V gene TRBV24-1 combines with J gene TRBJ1-1; D remains ambiguous. The length of the CDR3 is 14 residues. Looked up from germline, CDR1 is KGHDR and CDR2 is SFDVKD. The V and J ends lost 5 bases and 1 base respectively, with 10 bases between them. The CDR3 spells CATSGGGKNTEAFF. CDR3 DNA sequence: TGTGCCACCAGTGGAGGCGGCAAGAACACTGAAGCTTTCTTT.

This clonotype showed up just a few times. The V call is TRBV12-3 or TRBV12-4, the J call TRBJ2-2, with 10 bases identical to TRBD2. The CDR3 totals 16 residues. Unmatched junction bases numbered 10, after V lost 7 bases and J lost 5 bases. The CDR3 DNA is TGTGCCAGCACCCCTCTAGCGGGAGTCGAGACCGGGGAGCTGTTTTTT. Its protein product is CASTPLAGVETGELFF.

The chain recombines TRBV7-9 with TRBJ2-5; 7 nucleotides line up with TRBD1. The CDR3 contains 15 residues. Trimming took 5 bases from V and 4 from J; bases not matched to a gene: 10. CDR1 and CDR2 (germline): SEHNR, FQNEAQ (reference sequence). CDR3 nucleotides: TGTGCCAGCAGCCCCTTGAGGGGGCGCGTAGAGACCCAGTACTTC. Translated: CASSPLRGRVETQYF.

This clonotype was recorded many times. The rearrangement links TRBV12-3 or TRBV12-4 to TRBJ1-5, with TRBD1 matching 10 bases. CDR3 length: 13 residues. V was pared by 6 bases and J by 5 bases, with 1 base of the junction left unmatched. CDR3: CASRGQGYQPQHF. The CDR3 DNA is TGTGCCAGCAGGGGACAGGGGTATCAGCCCCAGCATTTT.

The count of this clonotype is one. The chain carries TRBV18 and TRBJ2-3, with 10 bases aligning to TRBD2. This CDR3 is built from 17 residues. The junction had 6 bases not matched to a gene; V was cut back by 1 base and J by 2 bases. Germline CDR1 and CDR2: KGHSH and LQKENI. In DNA, the CDR3 is TGTGCCAGCTCACCACGGAGGAGCGGGGGGGCCACAGATACGCAGTATTTT. Amino acid sequence: CASSPRRSGGATDTQYF. The variable domain in full, completed from reference TRBV18 and TRBJ2-3, reads NAGVMQNPRHLVRRRGQEARLRCSPMKGHSHVYWYRQLPEEGLKFMVYLQKENIIDESGMPKERFSAEFPKEGPSILRIQQVVRGDSAAYFCASSPRRSGGATDTQYFGPGTRLTVL.

This clonotype has just a few counts. The rearrangement uses TRBV12-3 or TRBV12-4 and TRBJ1-1, with D unresolved. This CDR3 region has 13 residues. Trimming pared 3 bases from V and 5 bases from J, leaving 10 bases between. CDR3 in amino acids: CASSFPLGTEAFF. DNA for the CDR3: TGTGCCAGCAGTTTCCCTTTGGGTACTGAAGCTTTCTTT.

This clonotype was observed a handful of times. The chain couples TRBV20-1 to TRBJ2-7; TRBD2 aligns across 7 bases. Germline V gives CDR1 DFQATT, CDR2 SNEGSKA (reference sequence). V was pared by 5 bases and J by 6 bases, with 19 bases of the junction left unmatched. The length of the CDR3 is 16 residues. DNA of the CDR3: TGCAGTGCTCTGGAGCTCGGGCGGGAGAGAGGGAGCGAGCAGTACTTC. Translation gives CSALELGRERGSEQYF.

There are a few counts of this clonotype. The chain is built from TRBV6-5 and TRBJ1-6; tentatively, D is TRBD1 (5 bases). This CDR3 spans 16 amino acids. Trimming pared 2 bases from V and 10 bases from J, leaving 18 bases between. CDR1 and CDR2 from the germline V gene are MNHEY and SVGAGI. CDR3 DNA: TGTGCCAGCAGTTACACCTGGACGGGGGAAGGATCACCCCTCCACTTT. It translates to CASSYTWTGEGSPLHF.

This clonotype was seen more than once but under ten times. The chain uses TRBV2 and TRBJ2-1; a possible D gene is TRBD1 (5 bases). Looked up from germline, CDR1 is SNHLY and CDR2 is FYNNEI. The length of the CDR3 is 13 residues. Trimming removed 7 bases from V and 1 base from J, with 8 bases in between. CDR3 bases: TGTGCCAGCAATCGACAGTCCTACAATGAGCAGTTCTTC. It is translated as CASNRQSYNEQFF.

This clonotype was counted many times. The genes are TRBV4-3 and TRBJ1-2, with 9 bases fitting TRBD1. Germline assignment: CDR1 LGHNA and CDR2 YSLEER. V lost 2 bases to trimming and J lost 8 bases; unmatched junction nucleotides: 12. This CDR3 is built from 16 residues. Here the CDR3 reads CASSQYRTGAQEGYTF. CDR3 nucleotides: TGCGCCAGCAGCCAATACAGGACAGGGGCCCAGGAGGGCTACACCTTC.

The chain has TRBV15 and TRBJ1-5; possibly TRBD1 for D (5 bases). V shed 5 bases and J shed 7 bases, with 15 bases lying between them. CDR1 LNHNV and CDR2 YYDKDF come from the germline V gene (reference sequence). The CDR3 loop spans 14 amino acids. This CDR3 is CATSSRRGGQPQHF. CDR3 sequence (DNA): TGTGCCACCAGCTCCCGGCGGGGGGGGCAGCCCCAGCATTTT.

In its sample, this clonotype was seen a few times. The V gene is TRBV28, the J gene TRBJ1-3, with TRBD1 as a possible D gene (5 bases). Trimming removed 5 bases from V and 3 bases from J, with 14 bases in between. The CDR3 has 15 residues. The germline CDR1 and CDR2 sequences are MDHEN and SYDVKM. The CDR3, as DNA: TGTGCCAGCAGTCCCTTGGGGCAGGGTGGAAACACCATATATTTT. It yields the protein CASSPLGQGGNTIYF. Looking up the rest from reference TRBV28 and TRBJ1-3 gives the full variable domain: DVKVTQSSRYLVKRTGEKVFLECVQDMDHENMFWYRQDPGLGLRLIYFSYDVKMKEKGDIPEGYSVSREKKERFSLILESASTNQTSMYLCASSPLGQGGNTIYFGEGSWLTVV.

This chain links TRBV15 with TRBJ1-2; D not resolved. Trimming left V 5 bases short and J 9 bases short, with 16 bases between. The CDR3 length is 13 residues. Germline V gene lookup returns CDR1 LNHNV and CDR2 YYDKDF (reference sequence). The DNA of the CDR3 is TGTGCCACCAGCGGGCAGAAAGGTCGGAGCTACACCTTC. The encoded protein is CATSGQKGRSYTF.

This chain connects TRBV5-1 to TRBJ2-3; D is undetermined. Germline assignment: CDR1 SGHRS and CDR2 YFSETQ. V was clipped by 0 bases and J by 7 bases, with 9 bases between them. The CDR3 has 13 residues. CDR3 loop: CASSLDAGNTQYF. CDR3 in DNA: TGCGCCAGCAGCTTGGATGCTGGCAATACGCAGTATTTT.

The chain recombines TRBV7-8 with TRBJ1-6, with 11 bases lining up with TRBD1. V dropped 4 bases and J dropped 0; count of bases not matched to a gene: 8. The CDR3 runs 19 residues. Germline assignment: CDR1 SGHVS and CDR2 FQNEAQ. CDR3 in DNA: TGTGCCAGCAGCTCCGGGACAGGGGGGTCGAGCTCCTATAATTCACCCCTCCACTTT. The encoded protein is CASSSGTGGSSSYNSPLHF.

In this sample, this clonotype turned up a few times. V usage is TRBV7-2 and J usage is TRBJ2-7, with TRBD2 as a possible D gene (6 bases). CDR3 length equals 15 residues. The V end lost 7 bases, the J end lost 2 bases, and 18 bases lay between the germline ends. Germline V gene data show CDR1 as SGHTA and CDR2 as FQGNSA. Written as DNA, the CDR3 is TGTGCCAGCACCACCTGGAGGGCAGAGACCTACGAGCAGTACTTC. Amino acids: CASTTWRAETYEQYF.

The gene calls are TRBV7-3 and TRBJ1-1; D might be TRBD1 (5 bases). The germline gives CDR1 SGHTA, CDR2 FQGTGA. This CDR3 region has 13 residues. Trimming pared 4 bases from V and 8 bases from J, leaving 14 bases between. The CDR3 sequence: CASSSSGGGEAFF. CDR3 coding DNA: TGTGCCAGCAGCTCAAGCGGGGGTGGAGAAGCTTTCTTT.

A single count supports this clonotype. The chain's CDR3 is CASRGIEAFF. The DNA for the CDR3 is TGTGCCAGCAGGGGCATAGAAGCTTTCTTT. The chain couples TRBV6-2 or TRBV6-3 to TRBJ1-1; D gene uncertain. V lost 6 bases, J lost 8 bases, and 7 bases lay in between. There are 10 residues in the CDR3. CDR1 and CDR2 (germline): MNHEY, SVGEGT.

This chain joins TRBV5-4 and TRBJ2-7, with D possibly being TRBD2 (5 bases). Trimming left V 2 bases short and J 2 bases short, with 11 bases between. The CDR3 totals 14 residues. Germline V CDR1 and CDR2: SGHNT, YYREEE (reference sequence). The chain's CDR3 is CASSFNRGTYEQYF. The CDR3, as DNA: TGTGCCAGCAGCTTTAATCGGGGTACCTACGAGCAGTACTTC.

This clonotype was recorded at least ten times. The V call is TRBV4-2, the J call TRBJ2-3, with 10 bases identical to TRBD2. CDR3 length: 16 amino acids. Losses at the gene ends were 5 bases for V and 0 bases for J; bases not matched to a gene: 5. Germline assignment: CDR1 LGHNA and CDR2 YNFKEQ. The DNA for the CDR3 is TGTGCCAGCAGCGACGTACTAGCGGGAAGCACAGATACGCAGTATTTT. Translated, it gives CASSDVLAGSTDTQYF.